A selection of T cell receptor beta chains follows, all from one sample in a study of blood T cells in healthy people across ages. From the 5' RACE reads, TCRdb called clonotypes with MiXCR, one entry per CDR3 protein. The sample includes about 1.8 million distinct CDR3 sequences, just under 50% of them seen just once. The sample consisted of blood. These receptors all come from a woman aged 40 to 50 in good health. Both conserved end residues are trimmed from each CDR3. The order of the fields is CDR3 protein, J gene, V gene.

ASSLVSSLPNSPLH TRBJ1-6 TRBV7-2
SATDPGTSSYNGQF TRBJ2-1 TRBV20-1
ASSQLNLGENNEQF TRBJ2-1 TRBV4-3
ASSCPRLHHT TRBJ1-2 TRBV6-2/TRBV6-3
ASRLEGRTNYGYT TRBJ1-2 TRBV6-2/TRBV6-3
SARLASTDTQY TRBJ2-3 TRBV20-1
ASSLDPLRDRDPQETQY TRBJ2-5 TRBV7-8
ASSHRTENYGYT TRBJ1-2 TRBV6-5
SARTGLANVLT TRBJ2-6 TRBV20-1
ATRQGQGNNEQY TRBJ2-5 TRBV5-1
SALDPLRTSGQQETQY TRBJ2-5 TRBV20-1
ASSGWDRSYEQY TRBJ2-7 TRBV13
ASSPYVGSDYGYT TRBJ1-2 TRBV5-1
ASSSGQGAFYGYT TRBJ1-2 TRBV7-9
SARDPTSGGETQY . TRBV20-1
STRAVRGPTDTQY TRBJ2-3 TRBV20-1
ARPSTAVYQETQY TRBJ2-5 TRBV27
ASSYQTGAETQY TRBJ2-5 TRBV6-2/TRBV6-3
ATSRDLPGTHLETQY TRBJ2-5 TRBV15